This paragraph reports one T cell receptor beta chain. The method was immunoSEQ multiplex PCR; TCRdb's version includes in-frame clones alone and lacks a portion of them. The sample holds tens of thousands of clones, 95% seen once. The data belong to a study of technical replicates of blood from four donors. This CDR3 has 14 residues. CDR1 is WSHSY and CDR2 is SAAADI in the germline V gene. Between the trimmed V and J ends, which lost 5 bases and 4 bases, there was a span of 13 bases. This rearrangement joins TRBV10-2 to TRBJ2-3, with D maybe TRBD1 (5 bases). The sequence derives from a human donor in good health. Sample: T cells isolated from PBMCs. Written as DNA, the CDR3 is TGCGCCAGCAGTAACCATGACAGACCAGATACGCAGTATTTT. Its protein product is CASSNHDRPDTQYF.